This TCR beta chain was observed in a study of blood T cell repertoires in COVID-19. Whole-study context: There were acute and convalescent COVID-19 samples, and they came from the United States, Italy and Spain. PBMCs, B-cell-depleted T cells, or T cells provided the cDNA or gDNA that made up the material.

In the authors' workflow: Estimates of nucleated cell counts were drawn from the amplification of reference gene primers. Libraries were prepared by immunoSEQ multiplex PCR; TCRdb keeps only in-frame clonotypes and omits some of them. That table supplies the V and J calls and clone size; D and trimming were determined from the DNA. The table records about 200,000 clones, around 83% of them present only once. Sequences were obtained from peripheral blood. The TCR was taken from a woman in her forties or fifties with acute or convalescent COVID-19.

CDR3 in DNA: TGCGCCAGCAGCCCGAAAGGGGGCCGACAATACGAGCAGTACTTC. As protein: CASSPKGGRQYEQYF. The chain is built from TRBV5-1 and TRBJ2-7; 7 bases align to TRBD1. The CDR3 extends over 15 amino acids. Germline CDR1 reads SGHRS; CDR2 reads YFSETQ. J was trimmed by 4 bases and V by 4 bases; bases with no gene match: 11. Combining the CDR3 with reference TRBV5-1 and TRBJ2-7 gives the whole variable domain KAGVTQTPRYLIKTRGQQVTLSCSPISGHRSVSWYQQTPGQGLQFLFEYFSETQRNKGNFPGRFSGRQFSNSRSEMNVSTLELGDSALYLCASSPKGGRQYEQYFGPGTRLTVT.